Below, one T cell receptor (beta chain) is given with its context. Its antigen is not known. A library of TCRbeta sequences, prepared with unique molecular identifiers, was generated. Each CDR3 protein gets one entry after TCRdb re-called the PCR reads with MiXCR. This repertoire shows fewer than 550,000 distinct CDR3 sequences, about an eighth found once; its top ten account for around 15%. Trimming took 1 base from V and 4 from J; bases not matched to a gene: 10. This CDR3 is built from 17 residues. The entry originates in a study of T-cell reconstitution after alpha-beta-depleted transplantation in children. Overall study results and limits: Several hundred expanded graft clones reportedly were the source of alpha-beta T cells about two months after transplant. The main origin of T-cell counts and diversity one year after transplant was newly produced T cells.

The chain has TRBV12-3 or TRBV12-4 and TRBJ2-3, with TRBD2 matching 8 bases. The material was PBMCs, mostly from graft donor cells, obtained 180 days after TCRalphabeta/CD19-depleted stem cell transplant. This sequence was found in a female patient between 2 and 15 years old who had a stem cell transplant for aplastic anemia, so the T cells may come from the graft donor. For the CDR3, the DNA is TGTGCCAGCAGTTTAGAGGGCTACGGGAGGGCAGCAGATACGCAGTATTTT. Translating it yields CASSLEGYGRAADTQYF.